Here is one TCR beta chain with its context. This record comes from a study of regulatory T cells in long-lasting Graves disease. Time point in this sample: newly diagnosed GD, antithyroid drugs for less than 3 months. The TCR library used RNA extracted from PBMCs. HTBI primers from iRepertoire and Arm-PCR of CDR3 regions yielded the TCR beta libraries. TCRdb used MiXCR to reprocess the multiplex PCR reads, holding one entry per CDR3 protein. The repertoire holds 370,000 or so distinct CDR3 sequences, with around 15% as singletons. The CDR3 consists of 13 residues. Germline V gene sequence: CDR1 MNHEY, CDR2 SMNVEV (reference sequence). V was pared by 2 bases and J by 4 bases, with 7 bases between. Separately, the same data were catalogued under a study of T cells in Graves' hyperthyroidism and ophthalmopathy. That report notes: A first-round RT-PCR of the TCR CDR3 used the HTBI primer set.

The sample consisted of peripheral blood mononuclear cells (PBMCs), taken at new diagnosis, from a patient treated with antithyroid drugs. This TCR was recovered from a woman between 18 and 29 years old with Graves disease. The chain has TRBV27 and TRBJ2-3, with unresolved D. This CDR3 is CASSLLESDTQYF. The DNA of the CDR3 is TGTGCCAGCAGTTTACTTGAGTCAGATACGCAGTATTTT.